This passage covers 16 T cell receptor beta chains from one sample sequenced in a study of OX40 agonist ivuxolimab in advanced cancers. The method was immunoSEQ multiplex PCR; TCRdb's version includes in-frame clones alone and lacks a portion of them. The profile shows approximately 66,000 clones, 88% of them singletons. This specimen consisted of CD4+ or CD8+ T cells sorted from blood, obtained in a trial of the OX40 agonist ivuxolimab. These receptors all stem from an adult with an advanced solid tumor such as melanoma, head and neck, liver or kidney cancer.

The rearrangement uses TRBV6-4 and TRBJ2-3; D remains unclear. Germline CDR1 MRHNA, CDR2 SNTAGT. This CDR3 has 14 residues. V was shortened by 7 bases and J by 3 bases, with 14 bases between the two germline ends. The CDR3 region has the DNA TGTGCCAGCAAAGCCTCCCCGTATACAGATACGCAGTATTTT. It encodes CASKASPYTDTQYF.

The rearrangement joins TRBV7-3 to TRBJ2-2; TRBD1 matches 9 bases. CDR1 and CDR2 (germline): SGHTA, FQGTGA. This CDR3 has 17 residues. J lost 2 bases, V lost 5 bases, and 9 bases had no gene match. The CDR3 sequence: CASSPPGTGPNTGELFF. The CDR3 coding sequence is TGTGCCAGCAGCCCACCCGGGACAGGGCCCAACACCGGGGAGCTGTTTTTT.

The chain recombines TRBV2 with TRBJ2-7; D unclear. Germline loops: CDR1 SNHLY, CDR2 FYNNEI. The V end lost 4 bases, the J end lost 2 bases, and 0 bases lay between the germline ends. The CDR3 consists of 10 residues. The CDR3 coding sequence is TGTGCCAGCAGTGCCTACGAGCAGTACTTC. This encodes CASSAYEQYF.

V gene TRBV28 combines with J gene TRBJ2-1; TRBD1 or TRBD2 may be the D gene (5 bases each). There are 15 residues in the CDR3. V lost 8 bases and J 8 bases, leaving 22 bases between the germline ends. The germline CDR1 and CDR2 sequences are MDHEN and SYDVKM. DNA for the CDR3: TGTGCCAGCGCTTACCTCATGCAAGGGACCGATGAGCAGTTCTTC. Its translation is CASAYLMQGTDEQFF.

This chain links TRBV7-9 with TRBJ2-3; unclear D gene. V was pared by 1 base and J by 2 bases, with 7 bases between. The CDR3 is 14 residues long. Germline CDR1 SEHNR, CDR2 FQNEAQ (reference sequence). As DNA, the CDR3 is TGTGCCAGCAGCTTAGACAGATACACAGATACGCAGTATTTT. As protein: CASSLDRYTDTQYF.

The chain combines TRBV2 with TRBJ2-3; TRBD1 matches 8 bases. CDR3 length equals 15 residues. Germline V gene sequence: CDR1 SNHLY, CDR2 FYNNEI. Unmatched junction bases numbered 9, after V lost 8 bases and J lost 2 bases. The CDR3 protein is CASGSRRGHTDTQYF. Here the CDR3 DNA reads TGTGCCAGCGGCTCACGCAGGGGGCACACAGATACGCAGTATTTT.

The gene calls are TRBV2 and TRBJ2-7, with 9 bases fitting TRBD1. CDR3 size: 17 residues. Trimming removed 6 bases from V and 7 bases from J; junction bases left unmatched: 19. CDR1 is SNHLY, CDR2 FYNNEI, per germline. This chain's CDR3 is CASSGPAPGTGLREQYF. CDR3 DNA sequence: TGTGCCAGCAGCGGACCCGCCCCCGGGACAGGGCTTCGGGAGCAGTACTTC. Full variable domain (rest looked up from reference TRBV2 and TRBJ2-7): EPEVTQTPSHQVTQMGQEVILRCVPISNHLYFYWYRQILGQKVEFLVSFYNNEISEKSEIFDDQFSVERPDGSNFTLKIRSTKLEDSAMYFCASSGPAPGTGLREQYFGPGTRLTVT.

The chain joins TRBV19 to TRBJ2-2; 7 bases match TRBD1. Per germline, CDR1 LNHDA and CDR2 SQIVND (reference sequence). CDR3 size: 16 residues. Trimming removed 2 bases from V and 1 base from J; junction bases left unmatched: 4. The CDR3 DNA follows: TGTGCCAGTAGTATAAGGGGGCGGTTGAACACCGGGGAGCTGTTTTTT. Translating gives CASSIRGRLNTGELFF.

The CDR3 here is CASSEMAGVSSTEAFF. CDR3 nucleotides: TGTGCCAGCAGTGAAATGGCGGGGGTGTCGTCCACTGAAGCTTTCTTT. The chain has TRBV6-1 and TRBJ1-1; possible D gene TRBD1, 5 bases. Between the trimmed V and J ends, which lost 2 bases and 4 bases, there was a span of 17 bases. The CDR3 runs 16 residues. The germline gives CDR1 MNHNS, CDR2 SASEGT.

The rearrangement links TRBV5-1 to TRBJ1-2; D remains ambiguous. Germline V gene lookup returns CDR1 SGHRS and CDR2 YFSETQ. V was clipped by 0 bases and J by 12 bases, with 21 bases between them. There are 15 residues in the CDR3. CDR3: CASSLEGRNGFEHTF. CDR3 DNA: TGCGCCAGCAGCTTGGAAGGGCGGAACGGATTCGAGCACACCTTC.

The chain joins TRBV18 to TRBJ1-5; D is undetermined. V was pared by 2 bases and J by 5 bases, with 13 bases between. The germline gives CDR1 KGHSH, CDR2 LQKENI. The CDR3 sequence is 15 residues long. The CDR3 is CASSPYTLTDQPQHF. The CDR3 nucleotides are TGTGCCAGCTCACCATACACTTTGACCGATCAGCCCCAGCATTTT.

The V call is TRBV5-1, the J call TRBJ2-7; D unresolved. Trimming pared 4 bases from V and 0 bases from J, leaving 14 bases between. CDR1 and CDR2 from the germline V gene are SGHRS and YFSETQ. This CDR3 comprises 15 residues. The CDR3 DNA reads TGCGCCAGCAGCAATAACGCCCAAAGCTCCTACGAGCAGTACTTC. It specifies CASSNNAQSSYEQYF.

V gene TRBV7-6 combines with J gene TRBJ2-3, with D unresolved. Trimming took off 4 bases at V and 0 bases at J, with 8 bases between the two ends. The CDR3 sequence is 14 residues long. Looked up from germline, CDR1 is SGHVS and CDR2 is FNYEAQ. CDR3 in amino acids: CASSSRPSTDTQYF. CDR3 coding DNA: TGTGCCAGCAGCTCGAGACCTAGCACAGATACGCAGTATTTT.

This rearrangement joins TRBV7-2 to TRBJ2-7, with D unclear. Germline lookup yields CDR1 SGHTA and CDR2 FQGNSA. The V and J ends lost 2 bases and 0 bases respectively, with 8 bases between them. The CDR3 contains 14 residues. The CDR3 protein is CASSLNVGSYEQYF. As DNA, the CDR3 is TGTGCCAGCAGCTTAAACGTCGGCTCCTACGAGCAGTACTTC.

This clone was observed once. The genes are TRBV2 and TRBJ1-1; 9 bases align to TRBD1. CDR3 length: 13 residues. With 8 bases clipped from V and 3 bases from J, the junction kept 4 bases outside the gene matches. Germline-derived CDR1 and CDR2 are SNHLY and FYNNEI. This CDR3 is CASGQGSYTEAFF. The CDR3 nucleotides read TGTGCCAGCGGACAGGGGAGTTACACTGAAGCTTTCTTT.

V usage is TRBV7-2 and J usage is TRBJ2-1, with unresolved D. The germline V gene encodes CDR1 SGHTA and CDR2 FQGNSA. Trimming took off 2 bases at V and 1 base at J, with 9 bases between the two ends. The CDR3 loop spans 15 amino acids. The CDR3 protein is CASSLRVSSYNEQFF. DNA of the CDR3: TGTGCCAGCAGCTTACGGGTCAGTTCCTACAATGAGCAGTTCTTC. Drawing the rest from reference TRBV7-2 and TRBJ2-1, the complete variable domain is GAGVSQSPSNKVTEKGKDVELRCDPISGHTALYWYRQSLGQGLEFLIYFQGNSAPDKSGLPSDRFSAERTGGSVSTLTIQRTQQEDSAVYLCASSLRVSSYNEQFFGPGTRLTVL.